The sequence of this T cell receptor (beta chain) was determined in a study of identical twins. Broader study findings: Cross-sectional statistics, not tracking of the same donors, supported the conclusions. Insertions were reduced in abundant cord blood beta clonotypes but not in memory repertoires.

Healthy Caucasian individuals made up all the donors. Comment on this clonotype: The antigen remains unidentified.

Looked up from germline, CDR1 is SEHNR and CDR2 is FQNEAQ (reference sequence). The V and J ends lost 2 bases and 5 bases respectively, with 10 bases between them. CDR3 size: 13 residues. A universal primer site was created by template switching, with the cDNA bearing unique molecular identifiers. TCRdb analysed the 5' RACE reads with MiXCR anew, one entry per CDR3 protein. The sample yields 450,000 to 500,000 distinct CDR3 sequences, approximately 14% seen once. This sample also appeared in a second study, on yellow fever vaccine responses in identical twins.

V usage is TRBV7-9 and J usage is TRBJ2-7; tentatively, D is TRBD1 (5 bases). Sequenced: CD4+ T cells sorted from blood. The sequence derives from a woman between 18 and 29 years old in good health. Here the CDR3 reads CASSLSRADEQYF. In nucleotides, the CDR3 is TGTGCCAGCAGCTTATCCAGGGCGGACGAGCAGTACTTC.